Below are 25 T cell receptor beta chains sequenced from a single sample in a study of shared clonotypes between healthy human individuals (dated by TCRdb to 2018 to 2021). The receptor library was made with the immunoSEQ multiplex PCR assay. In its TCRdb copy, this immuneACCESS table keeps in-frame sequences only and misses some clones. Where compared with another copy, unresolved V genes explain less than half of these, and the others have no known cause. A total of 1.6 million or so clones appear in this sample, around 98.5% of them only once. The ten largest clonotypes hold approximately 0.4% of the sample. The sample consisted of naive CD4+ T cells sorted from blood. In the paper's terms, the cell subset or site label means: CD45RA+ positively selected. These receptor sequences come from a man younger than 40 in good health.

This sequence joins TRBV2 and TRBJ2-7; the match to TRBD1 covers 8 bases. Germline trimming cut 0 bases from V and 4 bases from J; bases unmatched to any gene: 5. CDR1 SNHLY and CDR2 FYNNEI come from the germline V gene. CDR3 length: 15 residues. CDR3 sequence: CASSEAGTGRYEQYF. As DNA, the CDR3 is TGTGCCAGCAGTGAAGCGGGGACAGGTCGGTACGAGCAGTACTTC.

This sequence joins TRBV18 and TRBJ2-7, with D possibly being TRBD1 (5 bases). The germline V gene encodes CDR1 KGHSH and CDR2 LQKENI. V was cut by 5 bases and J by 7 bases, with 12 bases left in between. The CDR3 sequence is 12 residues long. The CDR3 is CASSAPSGEQYF. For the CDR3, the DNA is TGTGCCAGCTCAGCGCCGTCAGGGGAGCAGTACTTC. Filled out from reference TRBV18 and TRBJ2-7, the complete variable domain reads NAGVMQNPRHLVRRRGQEARLRCSPMKGHSHVYWYRQLPEEGLKFMVYLQKENIIDESGMPKERFSAEFPKEGPSILRIQQVVRGDSAAYFCASSAPSGEQYFGPGTRLTVT.

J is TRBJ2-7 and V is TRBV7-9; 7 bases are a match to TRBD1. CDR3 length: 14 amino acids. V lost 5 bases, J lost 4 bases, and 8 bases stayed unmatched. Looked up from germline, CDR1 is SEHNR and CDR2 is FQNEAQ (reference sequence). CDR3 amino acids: CASSRPGQLYEQYF. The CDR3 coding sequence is TGTGCCAGCAGCCGCCCGGGACAGCTTTACGAGCAGTACTTC. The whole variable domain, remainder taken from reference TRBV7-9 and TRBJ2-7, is DTGVSQNPRHKITKRGQNVTFRCDPISEHNRLYWYRQTLGQGPEFLTYFQNEAQLEKSRLLSDRFSAERPKGSFSTLEIQRTEQGDSAMYLCASSRPGQLYEQYFGPGTRLTVT.

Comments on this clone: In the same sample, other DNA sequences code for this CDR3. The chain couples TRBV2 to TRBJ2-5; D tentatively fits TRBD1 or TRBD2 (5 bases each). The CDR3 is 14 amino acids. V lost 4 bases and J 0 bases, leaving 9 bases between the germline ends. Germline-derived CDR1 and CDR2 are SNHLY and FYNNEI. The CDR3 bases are TGTGCCAGCAGTGGGGGGATGTACCAAGAGACCCAGTACTTC. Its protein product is CASSGGMYQETQYF.

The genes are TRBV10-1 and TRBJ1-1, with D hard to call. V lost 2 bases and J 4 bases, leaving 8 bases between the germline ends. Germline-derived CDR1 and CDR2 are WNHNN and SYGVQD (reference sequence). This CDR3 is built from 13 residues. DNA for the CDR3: TGCGCCAGCAGTGAGGACCTCGTCACTGAAGCTTTCTTT. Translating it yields CASSEDLVTEAFF.

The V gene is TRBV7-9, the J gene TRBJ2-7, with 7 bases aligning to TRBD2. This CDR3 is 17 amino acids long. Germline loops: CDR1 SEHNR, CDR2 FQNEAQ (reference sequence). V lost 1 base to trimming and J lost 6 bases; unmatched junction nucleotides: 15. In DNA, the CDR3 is TGTGCCAGCAGCTTAGTTGGTTTTGGCCTAGCGGTCTTCGAGCAGTACTTC. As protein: CASSLVGFGLAVFEQYF.

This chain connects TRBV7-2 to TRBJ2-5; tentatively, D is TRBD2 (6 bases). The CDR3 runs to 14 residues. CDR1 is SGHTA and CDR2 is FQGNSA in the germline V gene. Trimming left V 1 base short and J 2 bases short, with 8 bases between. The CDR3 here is CASSLGLAQETQYF. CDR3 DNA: TGTGCCAGCAGCTTAGGTCTAGCGCAAGAGACCCAGTACTTC. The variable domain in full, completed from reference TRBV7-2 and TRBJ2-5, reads GAGVSQSPSNKVTEKGKDVELRCDPISGHTALYWYRQSLGQGLEFLIYFQGNSAPDKSGLPSDRFSAERTGGSVSTLTIQRTQQEDSAVYLCASSLGLAQETQYFGPGTRLLVL.

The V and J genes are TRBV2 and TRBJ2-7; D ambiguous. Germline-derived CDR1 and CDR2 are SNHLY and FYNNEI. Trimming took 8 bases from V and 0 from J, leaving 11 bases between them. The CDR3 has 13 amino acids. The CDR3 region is CASYRPLSYEQYF. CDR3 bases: TGTGCCAGCTACAGACCTCTCTCCTACGAGCAGTACTTC.

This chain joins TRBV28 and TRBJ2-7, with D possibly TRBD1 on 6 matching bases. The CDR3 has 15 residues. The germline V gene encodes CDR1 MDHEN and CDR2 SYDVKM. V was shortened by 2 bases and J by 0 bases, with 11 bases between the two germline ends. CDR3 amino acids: CASSLQAGDSYEQYF. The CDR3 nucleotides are TGTGCCAGCAGTTTACAGGCAGGGGACTCCTACGAGCAGTACTTC.

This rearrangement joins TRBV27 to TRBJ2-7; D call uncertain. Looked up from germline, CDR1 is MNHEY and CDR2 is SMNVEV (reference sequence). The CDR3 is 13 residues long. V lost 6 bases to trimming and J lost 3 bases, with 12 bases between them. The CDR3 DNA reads TGTGCCAGCAGCCTAAGGGAAGGCTACGAGCAGTACTTC. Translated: CASSLREGYEQYF.

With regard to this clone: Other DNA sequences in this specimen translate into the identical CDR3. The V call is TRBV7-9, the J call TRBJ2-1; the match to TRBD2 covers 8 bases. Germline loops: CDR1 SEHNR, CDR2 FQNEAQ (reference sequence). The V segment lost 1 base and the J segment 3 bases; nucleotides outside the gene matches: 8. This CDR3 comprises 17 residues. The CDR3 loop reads CASSLGSLAGSYNEQFF. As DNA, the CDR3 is TGTGCCAGCAGCTTAGGAAGCCTAGCGGGCAGCTACAATGAGCAGTTCTTC.

The CDR3 coding sequence is TGTGCCAGCAGTGCCTCTACAGCGGGAAATCGCTACGAGCAGTACTTC. Translating gives CASSASTAGNRYEQYF. J is TRBJ2-7 and V is TRBV28, with 7 bases that match TRBD2. Germline V gene sequence: CDR1 MDHEN, CDR2 SYDVKM. This CDR3 contains 16 residues. Trimming took 5 bases from V and 3 from J; bases not matched to a gene: 13.

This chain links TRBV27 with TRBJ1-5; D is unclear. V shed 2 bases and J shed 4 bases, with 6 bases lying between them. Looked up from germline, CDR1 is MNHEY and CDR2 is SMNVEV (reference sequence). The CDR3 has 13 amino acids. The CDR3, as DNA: TGTGCCAGCAGTTTAATCAGAAATCAGCCCCAGCATTTT. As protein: CASSLIRNQPQHF.

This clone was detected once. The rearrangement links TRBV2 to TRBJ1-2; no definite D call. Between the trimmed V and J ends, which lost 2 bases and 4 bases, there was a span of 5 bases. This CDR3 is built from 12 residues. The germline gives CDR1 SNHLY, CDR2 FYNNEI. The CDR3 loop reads CASSEPAYGYTF. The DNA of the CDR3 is TGTGCCAGCAGTGAACCGGCCTATGGCTACACCTTC.

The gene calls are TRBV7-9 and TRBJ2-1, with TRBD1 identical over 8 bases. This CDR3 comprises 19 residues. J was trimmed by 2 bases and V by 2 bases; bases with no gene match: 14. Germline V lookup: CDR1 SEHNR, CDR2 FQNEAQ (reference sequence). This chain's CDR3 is CASSLRQGASAGPYNEQFF. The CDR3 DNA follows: TGTGCCAGCAGCTTACGCCAGGGGGCGTCGGCAGGCCCCTACAATGAGCAGTTCTTC.

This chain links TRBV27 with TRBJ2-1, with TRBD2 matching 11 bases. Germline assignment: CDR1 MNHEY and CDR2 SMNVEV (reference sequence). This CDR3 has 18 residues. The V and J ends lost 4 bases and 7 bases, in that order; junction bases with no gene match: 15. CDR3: CASSSVSSGRATNNEQFF. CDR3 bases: TGTGCCAGCAGTTCCGTTAGTAGCGGGAGGGCCACCAATAATGAGCAGTTCTTC.

The CDR3 DNA is TGTGCCAGCAGCTTCCTGGTCCTGAACACTGAAGCTTTCTTT. Translating gives CASSFLVLNTEAFF. The chain is built from TRBV7-9 and TRBJ1-1, with D unclear. Trimming removed 3 bases at V and 0 bases at J, with 8 bases between. The CDR3 loop spans 14 amino acids. Germline-derived CDR1 and CDR2 are SEHNR and FQNEAQ (reference sequence).

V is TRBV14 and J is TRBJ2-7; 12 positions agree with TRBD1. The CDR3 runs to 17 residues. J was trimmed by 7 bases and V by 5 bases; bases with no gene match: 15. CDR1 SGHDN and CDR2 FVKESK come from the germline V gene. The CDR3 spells CASSKGQGALPPREQYF. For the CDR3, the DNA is TGTGCCAGCAGCAAGGGACAGGGGGCCCTTCCTCCGAGGGAGCAGTACTTC.

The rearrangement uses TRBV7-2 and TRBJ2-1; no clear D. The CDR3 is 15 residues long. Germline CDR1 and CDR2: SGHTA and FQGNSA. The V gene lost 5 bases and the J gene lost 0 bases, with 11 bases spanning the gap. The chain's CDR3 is CASSLPVSSYNEQFF. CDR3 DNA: TGTGCCAGCAGCCTCCCTGTGAGCTCCTACAATGAGCAGTTCTTC. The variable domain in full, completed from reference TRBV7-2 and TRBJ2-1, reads GAGVSQSPSNKVTEKGKDVELRCDPISGHTALYWYRQSLGQGLEFLIYFQGNSAPDKSGLPSDRFSAERTGGSVSTLTIQRTQQEDSAVYLCASSLPVSSYNEQFFGPGTRLTVL.

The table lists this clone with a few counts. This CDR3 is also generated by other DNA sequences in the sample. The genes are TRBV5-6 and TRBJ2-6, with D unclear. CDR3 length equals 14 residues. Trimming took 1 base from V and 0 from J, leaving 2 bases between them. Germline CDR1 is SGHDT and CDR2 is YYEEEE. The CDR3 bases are TGTGCCAGCAGCTTGAGCTCTGGGGCCAACGTCCTGACTTTC. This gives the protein CASSLSSGANVLTF.

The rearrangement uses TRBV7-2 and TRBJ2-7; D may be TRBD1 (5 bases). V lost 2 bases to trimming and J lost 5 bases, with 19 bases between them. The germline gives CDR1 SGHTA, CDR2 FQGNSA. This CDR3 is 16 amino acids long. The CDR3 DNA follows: TGTGCCAGCAGCTTAATTGGTGGGGCCCCGGTCCACGAGCAGTACTTC. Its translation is CASSLIGGAPVHEQYF.

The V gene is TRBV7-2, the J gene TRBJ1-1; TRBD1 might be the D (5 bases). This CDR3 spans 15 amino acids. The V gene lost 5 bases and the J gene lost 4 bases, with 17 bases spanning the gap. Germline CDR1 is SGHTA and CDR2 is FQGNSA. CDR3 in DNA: TGTGCCAGCAGCCTCCGGGGTGGGGACGGCACTGAAGCTTTCTTT. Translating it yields CASSLRGGDGTEAFF.

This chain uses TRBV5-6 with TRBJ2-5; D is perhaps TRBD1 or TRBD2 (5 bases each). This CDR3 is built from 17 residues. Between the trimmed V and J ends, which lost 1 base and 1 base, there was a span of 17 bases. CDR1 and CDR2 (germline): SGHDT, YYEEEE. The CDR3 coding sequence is TGTGCCAGCAGCTTGATTGGGGGAATGGGGCCCCAAGAGACCCAGTACTTC. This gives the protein CASSLIGGMGPQETQYF.

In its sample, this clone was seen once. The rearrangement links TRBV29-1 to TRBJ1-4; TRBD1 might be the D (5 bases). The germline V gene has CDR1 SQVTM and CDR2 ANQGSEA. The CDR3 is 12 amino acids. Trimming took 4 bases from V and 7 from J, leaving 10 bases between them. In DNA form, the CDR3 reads TGCAGCGTTGCAGGGAGCGGTGAAAAACTGTTTTTT. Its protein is CSVAGSGEKLFF.

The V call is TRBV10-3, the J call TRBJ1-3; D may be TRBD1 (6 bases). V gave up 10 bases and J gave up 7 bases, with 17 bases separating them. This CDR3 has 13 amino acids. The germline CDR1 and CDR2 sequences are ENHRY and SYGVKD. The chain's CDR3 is CATRPDRINTIYF. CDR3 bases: TGTGCCACCAGACCCGACAGGATCAACACCATATATTTT.